This record concerns one TCR beta chain sequence. The CDR3 length is 14 residues. In germline, CDR1 is LGHDT, CDR2 YNNKEL (reference sequence). V dropped 5 bases and J dropped 7 bases, with 15 bases sitting between them. Libraries were prepared by immunoSEQ multiplex PCR; TCRdb keeps only in-frame clonotypes and omits some of them. The table records approximately 220,000 clones, about 82% of them present only once. The source of the sample is a study of blood T cell repertoires in COVID-19. The overall study: The samples span acute and convalescent COVID-19 from the United States, Italy and Spain.

The chain joins TRBV3-1 (or the pseudogene TRBV3-2) to TRBJ2-1, with D tentatively TRBD1 (5 bases). What was sequenced was peripheral blood. The receptor's source is an elderly woman with acute or convalescent COVID-19. CDR3 sequence: CASSDQGSWNEQFF. DNA for the CDR3: TGTGCCAGCAGCGATCAGGGTAGCTGGAATGAGCAGTTCTTC.